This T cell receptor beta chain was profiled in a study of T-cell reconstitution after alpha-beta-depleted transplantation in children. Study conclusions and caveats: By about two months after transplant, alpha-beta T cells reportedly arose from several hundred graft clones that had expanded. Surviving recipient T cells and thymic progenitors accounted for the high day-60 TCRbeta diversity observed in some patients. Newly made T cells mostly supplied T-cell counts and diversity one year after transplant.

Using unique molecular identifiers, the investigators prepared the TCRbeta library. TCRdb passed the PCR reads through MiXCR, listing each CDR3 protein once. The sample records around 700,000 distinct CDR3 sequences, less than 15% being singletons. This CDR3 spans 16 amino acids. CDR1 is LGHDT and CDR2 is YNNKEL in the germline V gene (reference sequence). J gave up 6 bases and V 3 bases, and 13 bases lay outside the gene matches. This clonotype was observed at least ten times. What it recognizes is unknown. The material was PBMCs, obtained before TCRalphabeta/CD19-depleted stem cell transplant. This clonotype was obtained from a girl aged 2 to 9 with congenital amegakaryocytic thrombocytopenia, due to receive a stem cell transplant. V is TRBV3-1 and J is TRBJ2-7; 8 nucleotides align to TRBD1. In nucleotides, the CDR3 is TGTGCCAGCAGCCAGAACCTCGGACAGGGTAACAGCGAGCAGTACTTC. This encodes CASSQNLGQGNSEQYF.